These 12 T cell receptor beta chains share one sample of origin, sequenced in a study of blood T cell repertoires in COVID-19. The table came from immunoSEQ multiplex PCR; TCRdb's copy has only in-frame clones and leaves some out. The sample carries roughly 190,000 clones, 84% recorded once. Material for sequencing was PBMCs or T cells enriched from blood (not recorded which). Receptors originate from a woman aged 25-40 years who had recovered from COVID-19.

The chain's CDR3 is CSVAGGEQFF. The CDR3, as DNA: TGCAGCGTTGCGGGGGGTGAGCAGTTCTTC. V and J are TRBV29-1 and TRBJ2-1, with 7 bases aligning to TRBD2. Germline assignment: CDR1 SQVTM and CDR2 ANQGSEA. The CDR3 runs to 10 residues. V lost 4 bases and J lost 9; bases outside the gene matches: 0.

The chain's CDR3 is CASRPRGTGGNQPQHF. The CDR3 region has the DNA TGTGCCAGCAGACCACGGGGGACAGGGGGCAATCAGCCCCAGCATTTT. The chain uses TRBV27 and TRBJ1-5, with TRBD1 matching 10 bases. CDR3 length: 16 residues. J lost 2 bases, V lost 6 bases, and 7 bases had no gene match. Germline lookup yields CDR1 MNHEY and CDR2 SMNVEV (reference sequence).

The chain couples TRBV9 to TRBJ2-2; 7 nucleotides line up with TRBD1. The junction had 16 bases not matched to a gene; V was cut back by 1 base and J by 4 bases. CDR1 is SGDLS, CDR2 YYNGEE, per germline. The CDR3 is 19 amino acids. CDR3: CASSVKISKPGGPTGELFF. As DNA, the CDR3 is TGTGCCAGCAGCGTAAAGATCAGTAAACCAGGGGGTCCCACCGGGGAGCTGTTTTTT.

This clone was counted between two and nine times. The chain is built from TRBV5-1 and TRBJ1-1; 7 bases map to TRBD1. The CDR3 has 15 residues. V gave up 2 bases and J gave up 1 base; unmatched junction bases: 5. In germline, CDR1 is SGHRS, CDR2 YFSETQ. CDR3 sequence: CASSFNQGENTEAFF. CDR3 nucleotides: TGCGCCAGCAGCTTCAATCAGGGGGAGAACACTGAAGCTTTCTTT.

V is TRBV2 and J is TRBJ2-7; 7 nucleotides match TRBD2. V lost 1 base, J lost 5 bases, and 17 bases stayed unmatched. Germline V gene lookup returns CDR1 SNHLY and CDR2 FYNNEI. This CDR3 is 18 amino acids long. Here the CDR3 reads CASSEDGLRIPGGNEQYF. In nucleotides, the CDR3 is TGTGCCAGCAGTGAAGACGGCCTGAGGATACCGGGAGGTAACGAGCAGTACTTC.

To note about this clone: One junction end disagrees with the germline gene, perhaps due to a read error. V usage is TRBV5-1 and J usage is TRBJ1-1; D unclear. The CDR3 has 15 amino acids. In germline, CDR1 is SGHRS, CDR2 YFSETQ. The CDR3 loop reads CASSLDGLRDTEAFF. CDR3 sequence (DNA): TGCGCCAGCAGTTTGGACGGCCTGAGGGACACTGAAGCTTTCTTT.

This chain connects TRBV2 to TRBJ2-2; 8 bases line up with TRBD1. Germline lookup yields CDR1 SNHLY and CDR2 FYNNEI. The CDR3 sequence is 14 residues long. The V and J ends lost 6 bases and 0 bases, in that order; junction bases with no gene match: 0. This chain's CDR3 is CASRTGANTGELFF. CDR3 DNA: TGTGCCAGCAGGACAGGGGCGAACACCGGGGAGCTGTTTTTT.

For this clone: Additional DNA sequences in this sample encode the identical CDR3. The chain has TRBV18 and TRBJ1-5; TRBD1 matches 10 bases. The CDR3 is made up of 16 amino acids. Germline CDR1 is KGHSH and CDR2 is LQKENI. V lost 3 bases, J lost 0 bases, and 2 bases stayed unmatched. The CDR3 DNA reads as TGTGCCAGCTCACCGGACAGGGGGAGTAGCAATCAGCCCCAGCATTTT. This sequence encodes CASSPDRGSSNQPQHF.

The CDR3 sequence: CASSQSADYGYTF. The CDR3 region has the DNA TGTGCCAGCAGCCAATCGGCGGACTATGGCTACACCTTC. The chain combines TRBV14 with TRBJ1-2; no clear D gene. The CDR3 is 13 amino acids. Looked up from germline, CDR1 is SGHDN and CDR2 is FVKESK. V was trimmed by 2 bases and J by 3 bases, leaving 7 bases between them.

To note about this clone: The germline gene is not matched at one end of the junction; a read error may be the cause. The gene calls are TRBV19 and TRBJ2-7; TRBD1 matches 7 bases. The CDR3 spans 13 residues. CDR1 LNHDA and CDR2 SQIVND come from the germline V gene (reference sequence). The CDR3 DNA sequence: TGTGCCAGTAGTTTAGACAGGGCGGACGAGCAGTACTTC. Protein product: CASSLDRADEQYF.

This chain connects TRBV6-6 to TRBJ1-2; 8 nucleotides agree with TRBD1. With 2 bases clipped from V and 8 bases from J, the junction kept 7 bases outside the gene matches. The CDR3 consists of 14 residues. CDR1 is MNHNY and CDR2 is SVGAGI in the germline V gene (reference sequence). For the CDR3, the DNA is TGTGCCAGCAGTTACGACCAGGGGGCGCGAGGCTACACCTTC. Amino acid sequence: CASSYDQGARGYTF.

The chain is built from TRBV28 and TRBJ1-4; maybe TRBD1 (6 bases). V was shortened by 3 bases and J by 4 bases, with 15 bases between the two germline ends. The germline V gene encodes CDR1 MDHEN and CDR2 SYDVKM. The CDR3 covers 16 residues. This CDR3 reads CASSLGTGHGNEKLFF. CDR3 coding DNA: TGTGCCAGCAGTTTGGGCACAGGGCACGGTAATGAAAAACTGTTTTTT. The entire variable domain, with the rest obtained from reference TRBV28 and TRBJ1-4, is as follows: DVKVTQSSRYLVKRTGEKVFLECVQDMDHENMFWYRQDPGLGLRLIYFSYDVKMKEKGDIPEGYSVSREKKERFSLILESASTNQTSMYLCASSLGTGHGNEKLFFGSGTQLSVL.